These T cell receptor beta chains were read from a single sample in a study of OX40 agonist ivuxolimab in advanced cancers. The data were produced by immunoSEQ multiplex PCR, yet TCRdb's version contains in-frame clones alone and is incomplete. The data contain 96,000 or so clones, about 92% of them singletons. This specimen consisted of CD4+ or CD8+ T cells sorted from blood, obtained in a trial of the OX40 agonist ivuxolimab. These TCRs come from an adult with an advanced solid tumor such as melanoma, head and neck, liver or kidney cancer. Both conserved end residues are part of each CDR3. The D gene is left open where the match is weak. Clone size is not always given. Where it is, it says once, few, many or a class for expanded clones.

TRBJ2-5 | TRBD2 | TRBV11-1 | . | CASSLTSGRETQYF | TGTGCCAGCAGCTTAACTAGCGGGCGGGAGACCCAGTACTTC
TRBJ2-1 | . | TRBV27 | . | CASSLIGTGNNEQFF | TGTGCCAGCAGTTTAATTGGGACTGGTAACAATGAGCAGTTCTTC
TRBJ1-3 | . | TRBV30 | . | CAWQTGGNTIYF | TGTGCCTGGCAAACGGGTGGAAACACCATATATTTT
TRBJ1-5 | . | TRBV19 | . | CASGGHRDQPQHF | TGTGCCAGTGGGGGACACCGCGATCAGCCCCAGCATTTT
TRBJ1-2 | . | TRBV2 | . | CASSPRAEGYTF | TGCGCCAGCAGCCCTCGGGCGGAAGGCTACACCTTC
TRBJ2-7 | . | TRBV7-2 | . | CASSPQTVGGEQYF | TGTGCCAGCAGCCCCCAGACGGTTGGGGGCGAGCAGTACTTC
TRBJ2-7 | . | TRBV6-6 | . | CASTRGDEQYF | TGTGCCAGCACGAGGGGCGACGAGCAGTACTTC
TRBJ2-5 | . | TRBV19 | . | CASSPLRDLLQETQYF | TGTGCCAGTAGTCCCCTCCGGGACTTGCTCCAAGAGACCCAGTACTTC
TRBJ1-1 | . | TRBV7-3 | . | CASSLGRATEAFF | TGTGCCAGCAGCTTGGGCAGGGCCACTGAAGCTTTCTTT
TRBJ1-3 | . | TRBV19 | . | CASTGPGPSSGNTIYF | TGTGCCAGTACCGGACCGGGCCCTAGCTCTGGAAACACCATATATTTT
TRBJ1-2 | TRBD1 | TRBV7-2 | . | CASSQDRELGYTF | TGTGCCAGCAGCCAGGACAGGGAATTAGGCTACACCTTC
TRBJ1-3 | . | TRBV4-3 | . | CASSQDRASSGNTIYF | TGCGCCAGCAGCCAAGATAGGGCGAGCTCTGGAAACACCATATATTTT
TRBJ2-2 | . | TRBV7-2 | . | CASSLAGGGSTGELFF | TGTGCCAGCAGCTTAGCGGGAGGAGGGTCCACCGGGGAGCTGTTTTTT
TRBJ1-1 | . | TRBV2 | . | CASSPRGANTEAFF | TGTGCCAGCAGCCCAAGAGGGGCGAACACTGAAGCTTTCTTT
TRBJ1-1 | TRBD1 | TRBV30 | once | CAWYRQGALEAFF | TGTGCCTGGTACCGACAGGGAGCATTGGAAGCTTTCTTT
TRBJ1-1 | . | TRBV7-2 | . | CASTNSGIVTEAFF | TGTGCCAGCACGAATTCGGGGATTGTCACTGAAGCTTTCTTT
TRBJ2-1 | . | TRBV11-2 | . | CASSLVGGHAEQFF | TGTGCCAGCAGCTTAGTAGGTGGGCACGCTGAGCAGTTCTTC
TRBJ1-2 | . | TRBV28 | few | CASRSQSNYGYTF | TGTGCCAGCAGATCTCAGAGTAACTATGGCTACACCTTC
TRBJ2-3 | . | TRBV25-1 | . | CASSAWDVAGDTQYF | TGTGCCAGCAGTGCCTGGGACGTCGCAGGAGATACGCAGTATTTT
TRBJ1-1 | . | TRBV7-2 | once | CASSSGPGPSTEAFF | TGTGCCAGCAGCTCCGGCCCGGGGCCCAGCACTGAAGCTTTCTTT
TRBJ1-3 | . | TRBV2 | . | CASSDRGTISGNTIYF | TGTGCCAGCAGTGACCGGGGGACGATCTCTGGAAACACCATATATTTT
TRBJ2-5 | . | TRBV15 | once | CATSRDLAGEVQETQYF | TGTGCCACCAGCAGAGATCTGGCGGGTGAGGTACAAGAGACCCAGTACTTC
TRBJ2-7 | . | TRBV4-1 | few | CASSQPVLTGEQYF | TGCGCCAGCAGCCAACCTGTGCTGACGGGGGAGCAGTACTTC
TRBJ1-1 | . | TRBV6-5 | . | CASRSREANTEAFF | TGTGCCAGCAGGTCCCGGGAGGCCAACACTGAAGCTTTCTTT
TRBJ2-6 | . | TRBV6-4 | . | CASSEGGWRYSGANVLTF | TGTGCCAGCAGTGAAGGGGGGTGGCGCTACTCTGGGGCCAACGTCCTGACTTTC
TRBJ1-5 | . | TRBV19 | . | CASRDSYQPQHF | TGTGCCAGCCGGGACTCTTATCAGCCCCAGCATTTT
TRBJ1-2 | . | TRBV11-3 | . | CASSSQSGQHYGYTF | TGTGCCAGCAGCTCCCAAAGCGGACAGCACTATGGCTACACCTTC
TRBJ2-1 | . | TRBV5-1 | once | CASSLAGNNEQFF | TGCGCCAGCAGCTTAGCGGGCAACAATGAGCAGTTCTTC
TRBJ2-7 | TRBD2 | TRBV6-6 | . | CASDLGGEGHDEQYF | TGTGCCAGCGACTTGGGGGGGGAGGGCCATGACGAGCAGTACTTC
TRBJ1-5 | TRBD1 | TRBV5-4 | . | CASSLCWVRRGGNQPQHF | TGTGCCAGCAGCTTGTGCTGGGTGCGCAGGGGGGGCAATCAGCCCCAGCATTTT
TRBJ2-1 | TRBD2 | TRBV27 | once | CASRSVRLATPGDFF | TGTGCCAGCAGGTCGGTGAGACTAGCTACCCCGGGCGATTTCTTC
TRBJ2-7 | TRBD1 | TRBV5-5 | . | CASSTGQGWKTFYEQYF | TGTGCCAGCAGCACTGGACAGGGTTGGAAAACTTTTTACGAGCAGTACTTC
TRBJ2-1 | TRBD2 | TRBV5-8 | . | CASSPLRLAGNNEQFF | TGTGCCAGCAGCCCCCTAAGGCTAGCGGGGAACAATGAGCAGTTCTTC
TRBJ2-2 | . | TRBV10-3 | once | CAISGPLQNTGELFF | TGTGCCATCAGTGGCCCCTTACAGAACACCGGGGAGCTGTTTTTT
TRBJ1-3 | TRBD1 | TRBV7-2 | . | CASSATGTVLSGNTIYF | TGTGCCAGCAGCGCAACCGGGACAGTCCTCTCTGGAAACACCATATATTTT
TRBJ1-3 | . | TRBV9 | . | CASSVAGGSGGNTIYF | TGTGCCAGCAGCGTAGCGGGTGGGTCTGGTGGAAACACCATATATTTT
TRBJ2-1 | TRBD2 | TRBV7-9 | . | CASSFRTSGYNEQFF | TGTGCCAGCAGCTTCAGGACTAGCGGCTACAATGAGCAGTTCTTC
TRBJ2-3 | TRBD2 | TRBV7-3 | . | CASSTGLAGVPDTQYF | TGTGCCAGCAGCACCGGACTAGCGGGAGTGCCAGATACGCAGTATTTT
TRBJ2-5 | TRBD2 | TRBV14 | . | CASSQQSGGLAGEGETQYF | TGTGCCAGCAGCCAACAGAGTGGAGGACTAGCGGGAGAGGGCGAGACCCAGTACTTC
TRBJ1-6 | . | TRBV9 | . | CASSVEGGSPLHF | TGTGCCAGCAGCGTAGAGGGTGGTTCACCCCTCCACTTT
TRBJ1-6 | . | TRBV6-6 | . | CASSYSNANSPLHF | TGTGCCAGCAGTTACTCGAATGCGAATTCACCCCTCCACTTT